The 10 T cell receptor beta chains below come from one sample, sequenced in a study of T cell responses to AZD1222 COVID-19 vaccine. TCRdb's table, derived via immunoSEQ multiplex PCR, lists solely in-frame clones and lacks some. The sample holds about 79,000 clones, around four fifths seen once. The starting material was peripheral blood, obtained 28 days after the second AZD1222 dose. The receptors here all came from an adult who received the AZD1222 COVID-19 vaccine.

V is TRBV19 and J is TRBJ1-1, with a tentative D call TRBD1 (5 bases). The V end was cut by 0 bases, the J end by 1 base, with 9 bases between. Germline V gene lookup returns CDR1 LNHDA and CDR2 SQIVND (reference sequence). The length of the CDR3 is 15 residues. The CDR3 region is CASSIDAGTNTEAFF. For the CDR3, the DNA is TGTGCCAGTAGTATAGATGCAGGGACGAACACTGAAGCTTTCTTT.

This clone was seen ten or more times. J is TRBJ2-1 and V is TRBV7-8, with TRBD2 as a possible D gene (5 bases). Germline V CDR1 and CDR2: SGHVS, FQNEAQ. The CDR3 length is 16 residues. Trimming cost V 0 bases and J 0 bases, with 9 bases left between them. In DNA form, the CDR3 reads TGTGCCAGCAGCTTAGCGCGACTAAGCTCCTACAATGAGCAGTTCTTC. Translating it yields CASSLARLSSYNEQFF.

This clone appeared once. The CDR3 here is CASSAQTYYGYTF. The CDR3 DNA follows: TGTGCCAGCAGTGCACAGACCTACTATGGCTACACCTTC. This rearrangement joins TRBV28 to TRBJ1-2; D ambiguous. There are 13 residues in the CDR3. Germline V gives CDR1 MDHEN, CDR2 SYDVKM. Between the trimmed V and J ends, which lost 5 bases and 3 bases, there was a span of 10 bases.

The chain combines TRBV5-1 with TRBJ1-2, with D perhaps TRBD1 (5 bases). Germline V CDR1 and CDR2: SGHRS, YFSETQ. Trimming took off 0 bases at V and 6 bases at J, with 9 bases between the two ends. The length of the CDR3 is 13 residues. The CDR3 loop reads CASSLEQGDGYTF. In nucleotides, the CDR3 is TGCGCCAGCAGCTTGGAGCAGGGCGATGGCTACACCTTC.

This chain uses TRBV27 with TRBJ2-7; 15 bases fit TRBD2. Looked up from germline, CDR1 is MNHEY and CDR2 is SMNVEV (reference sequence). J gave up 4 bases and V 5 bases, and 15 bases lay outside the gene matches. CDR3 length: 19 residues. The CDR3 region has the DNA TGTGCCAGCAGTAACACCCGGGGACTAGCGGGAGGTTTTGGTTACGAGCAGTACTTC. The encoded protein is CASSNTRGLAGGFGYEQYF.

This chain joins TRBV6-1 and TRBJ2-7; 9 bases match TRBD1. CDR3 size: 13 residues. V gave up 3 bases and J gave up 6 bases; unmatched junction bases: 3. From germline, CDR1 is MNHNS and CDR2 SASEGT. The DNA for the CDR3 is TGTGCCAGCAGTGACCGGGACAGGGTCGAGCAGTACTTC. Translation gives CASSDRDRVEQYF.

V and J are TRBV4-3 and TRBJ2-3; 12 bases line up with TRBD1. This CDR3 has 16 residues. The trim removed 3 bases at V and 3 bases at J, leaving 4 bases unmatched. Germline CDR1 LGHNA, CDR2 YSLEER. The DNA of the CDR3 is TGCGCCAGCAGCCAGGGGACAGGGGGCTTGACAGATACGCAGTATTTT. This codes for CASSQGTGGLTDTQYF.

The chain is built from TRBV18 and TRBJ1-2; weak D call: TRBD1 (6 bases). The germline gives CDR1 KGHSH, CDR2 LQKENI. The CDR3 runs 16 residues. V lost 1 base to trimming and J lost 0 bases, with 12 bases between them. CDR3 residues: CASSPRSGQPNYGYTF. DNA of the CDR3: TGTGCCAGCTCACCACGGAGCGGACAGCCTAACTATGGCTACACCTTC.

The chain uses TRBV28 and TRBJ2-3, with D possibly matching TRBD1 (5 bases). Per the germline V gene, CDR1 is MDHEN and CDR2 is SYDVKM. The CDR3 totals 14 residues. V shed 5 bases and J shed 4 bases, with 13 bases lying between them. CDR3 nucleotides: TGTGCCAGCAGTCACCAGGGTGGGGCAGATACGCAGTATTTT. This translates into CASSHQGGADTQYF.

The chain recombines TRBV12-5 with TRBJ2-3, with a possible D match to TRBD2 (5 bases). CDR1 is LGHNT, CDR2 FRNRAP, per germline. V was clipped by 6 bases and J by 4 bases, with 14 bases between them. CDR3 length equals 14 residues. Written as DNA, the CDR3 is TGTGCTAGTGGCCCTGCTAGCAGGCCAGATACGCAGTATTTT. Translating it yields CASGPASRPDTQYF.